One T cell receptor (beta chain) is described in this entry. The data were produced by immunoSEQ multiplex PCR, yet TCRdb's version contains in-frame clones alone and is incomplete. The sample carries roughly 680,000 clones, more than 80% recorded once. Treatment denoted: roughly 20 received Ad26.COV2.S at low or high dose, single or two shots; roughly five received placebo; per-sample allocation not given. Sampling was performed 63 days after the first vaccine or placebo injection. This CDR3 has 15 residues. Trimming left V 6 bases short and J 0 bases short, with 14 bases between. CDR1 is MNHEY, CDR2 SVGAGI, per germline. The data stem from a study of Ad26.COV2.S vaccination and SARS-CoV-2 variants.

Sequencing was performed on peripheral blood, taken in a trial of Ad26.COV2.S vaccine versus placebo. This clonotype was sampled from a person between 18 and 65 years old who received the Ad26.COV2.S COVID-19 vaccine or a placebo. The chain is built from TRBV6-5 and TRBJ1-1, with D unresolved. The CDR3 bases are TGTGCCAGCAGCCTTTACTCCAGTATGAACACTGAAGCTTTCTTT. It translates to CASSLYSSMNTEAFF.